Listed below are T cell receptor beta chains from one sample, sequenced in a study of cytomegalovirus exposure and HLA in healthy donors. Assay: immunoSEQ multiplex PCR; the TCRdb copy retains only in-frame clones and omits some. The sample yields about 140,000 clones, about 84% seen once. Sample: PBMCs. The origin of the receptors is a man between 45 and 60 years old in good health and CMV-seronegative. Both conserved end residues are part of each CDR3. The D gene is left open where the match is weak. Only part of the rows carry a size: once, few, many, or a class if the clone is expanded.

CASSFFPGQGREKLFF	TGCGCCAGCAGCTTCTTTCCGGGACAGGGTCGCGAAAAACTGTTTTTT	16	TRBV5-1	TRBJ1-4	NA	TRBD1
CASSLPGQGNSPLHF	TGTGCCAGCAGCCTTCCGGGACAGGGGAATTCACCCCTCCACTTT	15	TRBV27	TRBJ1-6	NA	TRBD1
CASSQWGTDNEQFF	TGTGCCAGTAGTCAGTGGGGGACAGACAATGAGCAGTTCTTC	14	TRBV19	TRBJ2-1	NA	TRBD1
CASSRGGSSYNEQFF	TGTGCCAGCAGCCGAGGTGGGAGCTCCTACAATGAGCAGTTCTTC	15	TRBV9	TRBJ2-1	NA	NA
CASSSRTGRGVTQYF	TGTGCCAGCAGTTCCCGGACAGGTCGGGGAGTGACCCAGTACTTC	15	TRBV25-1	TRBJ2-5	NA	TRBD1
CASRTGEGGYTF	TGTGCCAGCCGGACAGGGGAGGGTGGCTACACCTTC	12	TRBV19	TRBJ1-2	NA	TRBD1
CASSLTGGIYGYTF	TGTGCCAGCAGCTTGACAGGGGGCATCTATGGCTACACCTTC	14	TRBV5-6	TRBJ1-2	NA	TRBD1
CASSQDLHEQYF	TGTGCCAGCAGCCAAGATCTTCACGAGCAGTACTTC	12	TRBV4-2	TRBJ2-7	NA	NA
CSAGPQVEAFF	TGCAGTGCTGGCCCCCAGGTCGAAGCTTTCTTT	11	TRBV20-1	TRBJ1-1	NA	NA
CASSQDVRLNTEAFF	TGCGCCAGCAGCCAAGACGTCCGGTTGAACACTGAAGCTTTCTTT	15	TRBV4-1	TRBJ1-1	few	NA
CASSLEGYEQYF	TGTGCCAGCAGCCTGGAGGGTTACGAGCAGTACTTC	12	TRBV4-2	TRBJ2-7	NA	NA
CASSPIGGIVSGELFF	TGTGCCAGCTCACCTATCGGCGGAATAGTGTCCGGGGAGCTGTTTTTT	16	TRBV18	TRBJ2-2	few	NA
CASSDSTARAHGYTF	TGTGCCAGCAGTGATTCGACAGCAAGGGCTCATGGCTACACCTTC	15	TRBV27	TRBJ1-2	NA	NA
CASSYSPGQGHTEAFF	TGTGCCAGCAGTTACTCTCCCGGACAGGGACACACTGAAGCTTTCTTT	16	TRBV6-5	TRBJ1-1	NA	TRBD1
CASRTGAMNTEAFF	TGTGCCAGTCGGACAGGGGCAATGAACACTGAAGCTTTCTTT	14	TRBV19	TRBJ1-1	NA	TRBD1
CASNKARGDYGYTF	TGTGCCAGCAACAAAGCCAGGGGGGACTATGGCTACACCTTC	14	TRBV6-1	TRBJ1-2	NA	TRBD1
CASSKGVREGRSDEQFF	TGTGCCAGCAGCAAAGGAGTTAGGGAGGGCAGGAGTGATGAGCAGTTCTTC	17	TRBV21-1	TRBJ2-1	once	NA
CASSRQGAREKLFF	TGTGCCAGCAGCCGACAGGGGGCTCGCGAAAAACTGTTTTTT	14	TRBV5-6	TRBJ1-4	NA	TRBD1